Detailed here is one T cell receptor beta chain. Generated by immunoSEQ multiplex PCR, the TCRdb table keeps only in-frame clones and is missing some. Altogether more than 65,000 clones are present, 65% to 80% being singletons, with the ten largest covering around 10%. This specimen comes from a study of blood T cell repertoires in COVID-19. The CDR3 sequence is 14 residues long. Germline CDR1 SNHLY, CDR2 FYNNEI. V was pared by 6 bases and J by 5 bases, with 5 bases of the junction left unmatched. This chain uses TRBV2 with TRBJ1-4; 8 bases align to TRBD1. The receptor's source is a woman between 45 and 60 years old with acute or convalescent COVID-19. The sequencing input was peripheral blood. The CDR3 reads CASRGDRSNEKLFF. CDR3 in DNA: TGTGCCAGCAGGGGGGACAGGTCAAATGAAAAACTGTTTTTT. Using reference TRBV2 and TRBJ1-4 for the parts outside the CDR3, the full variable domain is EPEVTQTPSHQVTQMGQEVILRCVPISNHLYFYWYRQILGQKVEFLVSFYNNEISEKSEIFDDQFSVERPDGSNFTLKIRSTKLEDSAMYFCASRGDRSNEKLFFGSGTQLSVL.